This T cell receptor (beta chain) was identified in a study of vaccination effects on CD4 cells after COVID-19. Concerning this clone itself: Its specificity is not known.

CDR3 length: 14 residues. Germline V CDR1 and CDR2: SGHDT, YYEEEE. V was cut by 0 bases and J by 5 bases, with 12 bases left in between. The table came from immunoSEQ multiplex PCR; TCRdb's copy has only in-frame clones and leaves some out. The table has fewer than 40,000 clones, approximately 84% seen once. Using viral peptide pools, the ViraFEST assay grew out antigen-specific CD4+ T cells prior to sequencing. Between days 9 and 10 of culture, CD4+ T cells were separated out. Either the mRNA-1273 or the BNT162b2 vaccine was given to participants as two doses. Vaccine recipients had no previous SARS-CoV-2 infection; their nucleocapsid antibodies were negative. Each well held 1.5 million to 2 million PBMC cultured with around 9 ug/ml peptides and about 9.7 IU/ml IL-2. Study results and caveats: Convalescent patients numbered few in the study; early post-infection timepoints were missing entirely. Clones arising from infection and from vaccination showed marked clonal contraction late after vaccination.

The receptor comes from a human donor who received a COVID-19 vaccine. Some clones in this sample may be carry-over from other donors' samples. Source: CD4+ T cells from PBMCs cultured with HCoV-NL63 spike peptides, taken after COVID-19 vaccination. V is TRBV5-6 and J is TRBJ2-7, with a weak D call TRBD1 (6 bases). CDR3 amino acids: CASSLGQGINEQYV. The CDR3 DNA is TGTGCCAGCAGCTTGGGGCAGGGGATCAACGAGCAGTACGTC.